The 24 T cell receptor beta chains below come from one sample, sequenced in a study of spatial heterogeneity in lung cancer. Noted time point: sample taken at primary tumor resection. Material for sequencing was whole RNA from tumor, nontumor lung or frozen PBMC, left unsorted. In TCRdb, the 5' RACE reads were re-called with MiXCR into one record per CDR3 protein. The data contain tens of thousands of distinct CDR3 sequences, approximately 13% of them singletons. The sequencing here drew on PBMCs, taken at surgery. The receptors were sampled from a male donor with early-stage non-small cell lung cancer.

This rearrangement joins TRBV24-1 to TRBJ2-3; D is undetermined. The ends were cut back, 5 bases at V and 6 bases at J, with 5 bases in the middle. Germline CDR1 and CDR2: KGHDR and SFDVKD. This CDR3 contains 11 residues. CDR3 nucleotide sequence: TGTGCCACCAGTGGGGCCGATACGCAGTATTTT. It codes for CATSGADTQYF.

The CDR3 sequence: CSARAGGAQPQHF. The CDR3 DNA reads as TGCAGTGCTAGAGCAGGGGGTGCTCAGCCCCAGCATTTT. The chain employs TRBV20-1 and TRBJ1-5, with 7 nucleotides matching TRBD1. From germline, CDR1 is DFQATT and CDR2 SNEGSKA (reference sequence). Trimming took 1 base from V and 6 from J; bases not matched to a gene: 3. The CDR3 runs 13 residues.

This clonotype was picked up a small number of times. This chain connects TRBV25-1 to TRBJ2-5; D remains unclear. Trimming shortened V by 1 base and J by 5 bases, and 11 bases separated the two germline ends. The CDR3 has 14 amino acids. From germline, CDR1 is MGHDK and CDR2 SYGVNS. The DNA for the CDR3 is TGTGCCAGCAGTGAATGGGGTAGTTTCGAGACCCAGTACTTC. The encoded protein is CASSEWGSFETQYF.

V usage is TRBV25-1 and J usage is TRBJ1-1; TRBD1 is a possible D gene (6 bases). This CDR3 region has 13 residues. CDR1 is MGHDK, CDR2 SYGVNS, per germline. V lost 4 bases and J lost 6, with 12 bases in between. This CDR3 reads CASSVDRSPEAFF. The CDR3 coding sequence is TGTGCCAGCAGTGTAGACAGGTCCCCTGAAGCTTTCTTT. The full variable domain, rest sourced from reference TRBV25-1 and TRBJ1-1, is EADIYQTPRYLVIGTGKKITLECSQTMGHDKMYWYQQDPGMELHLIHYSYGVNSTEKGDLSSESTVSRIRTEHFPLTLESARPSHTSQYLCASSVDRSPEAFFGQGTRLTVV.

The CDR3 sequence is CASSQRSQEPYEQYF. CDR3 DNA sequence: TGCGCCAGCAGTCAACGGAGTCAGGAACCCTACGAGCAGTACTTC. The chain recombines TRBV23-1 with TRBJ2-7; no clear D gene. TRBV23-1 is labeled an ORF, and its function is uncertain. This CDR3 has 15 residues. The V end lost 2 bases, the J end lost 2 bases, and 13 bases lay between the germline ends.

This clonotype was counted between two and nine times. The V gene is TRBV4-1, the J gene TRBJ1-1; D is perhaps TRBD1 (6 bases). V was pared by 4 bases and J by 1 base, with 19 bases between. Looked up from germline, CDR1 is MGHRA and CDR2 is YSYEKL. The CDR3 runs 17 residues. CDR3 coding DNA: TGCGCCAGCAGCCCTAGACAGGACCATCCAAGGAACACTGAAGCTTTCTTT. This encodes CASSPRQDHPRNTEAFF.

The CDR3 bases are TGTGCCAGCACCCCGACTAGCGGGGTACCCAATGAGCAGTTCTTC. Residues: CASTPTSGVPNEQFF. The chain uses TRBV27 and TRBJ2-1; 11 nucleotides agree with TRBD2. This CDR3 region has 15 residues. J was trimmed by 6 bases and V by 7 bases; bases with no gene match: 8. Germline assignment: CDR1 MNHEY and CDR2 SMNVEV (reference sequence).

As for this clonotype: A much more abundant neighbour one base away suggests this may be a read error. This chain connects TRBV7-3 to TRBJ2-1; D uncertain. The V gene's germline CDR1 is SGHTA and CDR2 FQGTGA. Trimming took off 4 bases at V and 0 bases at J, with 10 bases between the two ends. The CDR3 spans 15 residues. CDR3 sequence: CASSWATSSYNEQFF. The DNA of the CDR3 is TGTGCCAGCAGCTGGGCGACCAGCTCCTACAATGAGCAGTTCTTC.

The rearrangement links TRBV20-1 to TRBJ2-7; a possible D gene is TRBD1 (5 bases). V lost 6 bases and J lost 3, with 18 bases in between. CDR3 length: 14 amino acids. In germline, CDR1 is DFQATT, CDR2 SNEGSKA (reference sequence). CDR3 residues: CSAPFDSNRYEQYF. DNA for the CDR3: TGCAGTGCCCCTTTCGACAGTAACCGCTACGAGCAGTACTTC.

The sample holds a few counts of this clonotype. V usage is TRBV7-9 and J usage is TRBJ2-3, with D unresolved. Germline lookup yields CDR1 SEHNR and CDR2 FQNEAQ (reference sequence). Trimming cost V 11 bases and J 1 base, with 16 bases left between them. There are 14 residues in the CDR3. The CDR3 coding sequence is TGTGCCGTTACCCTGTCGCCCGGCACAGATACGCAGTATTTT. This sequence encodes CAVTLSPGTDTQYF.

This clonotype occurred a few times. The chain links TRBV7-9 to TRBJ2-2; 7 nucleotides align to TRBD1. The CDR3 has 14 amino acids. Trimming cost V 4 bases and J 4 bases; bases outside gene matches: 3. The V gene's germline CDR1 is SEHNR and CDR2 FQNEAQ (reference sequence). The CDR3 DNA sequence: TGTGCCAGCAGCTCGACAGGGCTCACCGGGGAGCTGTTTTTT. As protein: CASSSTGLTGELFF.

This clonotype was found many times. The chain recombines TRBV4-1 with TRBJ1-5; D is undetermined. V dropped 4 bases and J dropped 3 bases, with 10 bases sitting between them. From germline, CDR1 is MGHRA and CDR2 YSYEKL. This CDR3 comprises 14 residues. The CDR3 reads CASSRLRDNQPQHF. The CDR3 DNA follows: TGCGCCAGCAGCCGACTACGGGACAATCAGCCCCAGCATTTT.

This clonotype has just a few counts. This CDR3 is CATSDPLTGELFF. CDR3 coding DNA: TGTGCCACCAGTGACCCACTAACCGGGGAGCTGTTTTTT. The V and J genes are TRBV24-1 and TRBJ2-2; no clear D. Germline V gene lookup returns CDR1 KGHDR and CDR2 SFDVKD. The V end was cut by 4 bases, the J end by 5 bases, with 7 bases between. CDR3 length: 13 amino acids.

This clonotype was counted only a few times. The J gene is TRBJ1-6, the V gene TRBV18; D possibly corresponds to TRBD1 (5 bases). V lost 6 bases, J lost 6 bases, and 15 bases lay in between. CDR3 length: 15 residues. Germline lookup yields CDR1 KGHSH and CDR2 LQKENI. The CDR3 DNA is TGTGCCAGCTCCGCCCAGGGTTCCGTTAATTCACCCCTCCACTTT. It is translated as CASSAQGSVNSPLHF. The full variable domain, with the rest looked up from reference TRBV18 and TRBJ1-6, is NAGVMQNPRHLVRRRGQEARLRCSPMKGHSHVYWYRQLPEEGLKFMVYLQKENIIDESGMPKERFSAEFPKEGPSILRIQQVVRGDSAAYFCASSAQGSVNSPLHFGNGTRLTVT.

The chain is built from TRBV5-1 and TRBJ2-3; 8 bases agree with TRBD1. The V gene's germline CDR1 is SGHRS and CDR2 YFSETQ. This CDR3 region has 16 residues. The trim removed 4 bases at V and 2 bases at J, leaving 9 bases unmatched. The CDR3 loop is CASSVKTGDITDTQYF. The CDR3 region has the DNA TGCGCCAGCAGCGTAAAGACAGGGGATATCACAGATACGCAGTATTTT.

This clonotype was seen a few times. The rearrangement links TRBV12-5 to TRBJ2-7; tentatively, D is TRBD2 (6 bases). V lost 2 bases and J lost 3, with 8 bases in between. This CDR3 is 13 amino acids long. The germline V gene encodes CDR1 LGHNT and CDR2 FRNRAP. CDR3 residues: CASGLSAGYEQYF. DNA of the CDR3: TGTGCTAGTGGTTTGTCAGCGGGCTACGAGCAGTACTTC.

This clonotype was counted a few times. The rearrangement joins TRBV29-1 to TRBJ1-5, with 7 positions matching TRBD1. The CDR3 has 15 residues. V lost 0 bases, J lost 2 bases, and 4 bases stayed unmatched. Germline loops: CDR1 SQVTM, CDR2 ANQGSEA. The DNA of the CDR3 is TGCAGCGTTGAAGATGGGCAGGGGGGCAATCAGCCCCAGCATTTT. Its protein product is CSVEDGQGGNQPQHF.

This clonotype showed up just a few times. The V gene is TRBV6-5, the J gene TRBJ1-1; D uncertain. Between the trimmed V and J ends, which lost 7 bases and 2 bases, there was a span of 11 bases. Germline V gene sequence: CDR1 MNHEY, CDR2 SVGAGI. This CDR3 is 13 amino acids long. For the CDR3, the DNA is TGTGCCAGCAACGAGGACGGAAACACTGAAGCTTTCTTT. Amino acids: CASNEDGNTEAFF.

The table lists this clonotype with a few counts. This chain connects TRBV7-2 to TRBJ2-7; D possibly corresponds to TRBD1 (5 bases). Germline V gene lookup returns CDR1 SGHTA and CDR2 FQGNSA. The CDR3 sequence is 16 residues long. The V and J ends lost 5 bases and 1 base respectively, with 18 bases between them. CDR3 nucleotide sequence: TGTGCCAGCAGCCGCTCGCCACAGGTTTTTTCCTACGAGCAGTACTTC. Translated, it gives CASSRSPQVFSYEQYF.

There are a few counts of this clonotype. The chain carries TRBV6-6 and TRBJ2-2; TRBD1 aligns across 12 bases. V shed 6 bases and J 7 bases; nucleotides not matched to a gene: 9. The CDR3 has 16 amino acids. CDR1 and CDR2 (germline): MNHNY, SVGAGI (reference sequence). The CDR3 nucleotides are TGTGCCAGCAGCCTATTGGGACAGGGGGCCGGCGGGGAGCTGTTTTTT. Translating it yields CASSLLGQGAGGELFF.

On this clonotype: Germline is not matched at one junction end, which may reflect a read error. The CDR3 loop reads CASSPITGALFTDTQYF. The CDR3 DNA reads as TGTGCTAGCAGCCCAATAACAGGGGCCTTATTCACAGATACGCAGTATTTT. The J gene is TRBJ2-3, the V gene TRBV7-7, with 7 bases aligning to TRBD1. Germline values: CDR1 SSHAT, CDR2 FNYEAQ (reference sequence). The CDR3 has 17 residues.

The rearrangement links TRBV20-1 to TRBJ1-5; 8 bases map to TRBD1. Trimming took 6 bases from V and 2 from J; bases not matched to a gene: 6. Germline CDR1 and CDR2: DFQATT and SNEGSKA (reference sequence). There are 14 residues in the CDR3. CDR3 sequence reads: CSANRGNGNQPQHF. The CDR3 DNA follows: TGCAGTGCCAACAGGGGGAATGGCAATCAGCCCCAGCATTTT.

The chain carries TRBV2 and TRBJ2-5; 9 positions match TRBD2. This CDR3 is built from 14 residues. Germline CDR1 reads SNHLY; CDR2 reads FYNNEI. V lost 4 bases and J lost 5; bases outside the gene matches: 5. CDR3 coding DNA: TGTGCCAGCAGTGGTGGGACTAGCCCGGAGACCCAGTACTTC. It is translated as CASSGGTSPETQYF.

This clonotype was detected ten times or more. The CDR3 nucleotides are TGTGCCAGCAGTTTATCAGGTGCTGGCAAGCAGTACTTC. The encoded protein is CASSLSGAGKQYF. The V and J genes are TRBV27 and TRBJ2-7; D gene uncertain. Germline V CDR1 and CDR2: MNHEY, SMNVEV (reference sequence). V was trimmed by 0 bases and J by 8 bases, leaving 11 bases between them. The CDR3 runs 13 residues.